This T cell receptor (beta chain) was obtained from a study of PD-L1 blockade in urothelial cancer. Turning to the study itself: Blood was evaluated 3 weeks (second dose) and 6 weeks after therapy began.

Trimming removed 3 bases from V and 1 base from J, with 5 bases in between. Germline CDR1 is SQVTM and CDR2 is ANQGSEA. The CDR3 totals 12 residues. TCRdb's table, derived via immunoSEQ multiplex PCR, lists solely in-frame clones and lacks some. This table holds some 84,000 clones, 87% found once. This clonotype originated in a woman aged 70-85 years with urothelial cancer. This chain links TRBV29-1 with TRBJ2-3; the D gene is possibly TRBD1 (5 bases). Sequenced material: PBMCs, taken around atezolizumab (anti-PD-L1) treatment. The CDR3 region has the DNA TGCAGCGTTGACAGGGGCACAGATACGCAGTATTTT. It encodes CSVDRGTDTQYF.